These 9 T cell receptor beta chains were sequenced from one sample in a study of blood T cell repertoires in COVID-19. Some clones are missing from TCRdb's copy, which holds only in-frame ones; the method was immunoSEQ multiplex PCR. The sample yields roughly 260,000 clones, 86% seen once. The material sequenced was peripheral blood. All receptors come from a man aged 35-49 years who had recovered from COVID-19.

The V call is TRBV25-1, the J call TRBJ2-2; possible D gene TRBD1, 5 bases. The length of the CDR3 is 14 residues. V was pared by 4 bases and J by 3 bases, with 9 bases between. From germline, CDR1 is MGHDK and CDR2 SYGVNS. CDR3 bases: TGTGCCAGCAGTGGGACAACAGACACCGGGGAGCTGTTTTTT. As protein: CASSGTTDTGELFF.

This chain connects TRBV11-2 to TRBJ1-1, with D uncertain. V was shortened by 1 base and J by 8 bases, with 8 bases between the two germline ends. The CDR3 has 12 residues. Per germline, CDR1 SGHAT and CDR2 FQNNGV. The CDR3 here is CASSLGQIEAFF. Here the CDR3 DNA reads TGTGCCAGCAGCTTAGGGCAGATCGAAGCTTTCTTT.

The rearrangement uses TRBV6-1 and TRBJ1-2; D is ambiguous. Germline V CDR1 and CDR2: MNHNS, SASEGT. CDR3 length equals 14 residues. V lost 1 base and J lost 2, with 8 bases in between. The CDR3 reads CASSEVTPNYGYTF. DNA of the CDR3: TGTGCCAGCAGTGAAGTTACACCCAACTATGGCTACACCTTC.

As DNA, the CDR3 is TGCAGCGTTGGACAGAATTCCTACGAGCAGTACTTC. Protein product: CSVGQNSYEQYF. The J gene is TRBJ2-7, the V gene TRBV29-1; perhaps TRBD1 as D (5 bases). The CDR3 contains 12 residues. V was clipped by 4 bases and J by 1 base, with 8 bases between them. The germline gives CDR1 SQVTM, CDR2 ANQGSEA.

V and J are TRBV7-9 and TRBJ2-7; D not resolved. The germline CDR1 and CDR2 sequences are SEHNR and FQNEAQ (reference sequence). This CDR3 region has 11 residues. The V and J ends lost 5 bases and 4 bases respectively, with 6 bases between them. The CDR3 nucleotides read TGTGCCAGCAGCGCCGCGTACGAGCAGTACTTC. This translates into CASSAAYEQYF.

The chain joins TRBV9 to TRBJ2-7; tentatively, D is TRBD1 (6 bases). CDR1 and CDR2 (germline): SGDLS, YYNGEE. Deletions cut 0 bases from V and 0 bases from J, with 13 bases between. This CDR3 is 16 amino acids long. This chain's CDR3 is CASSVASGQLSYEQYF. CDR3 nucleotide sequence: TGTGCCAGCAGCGTAGCTTCCGGACAGCTCTCCTACGAGCAGTACTTC.

The chain is built from TRBV5-6 and TRBJ2-1; perhaps TRBD2 as D (6 bases). Germline V gives CDR1 SGHDT, CDR2 YYEEEE. CDR3 size: 15 residues. Trimming removed 1 base at V and 8 bases at J, with 16 bases between. DNA of the CDR3: TGTGCCAGCAGCTTGTGGGTGGGACTCCCATATGAGCAGTTCTTC. Translation gives CASSLWVGLPYEQFF.

The chain carries TRBV6-6 and TRBJ2-1; D is perhaps TRBD2 (6 bases). V was pared by 2 bases and J by 8 bases, with 13 bases between. Per the germline V gene, CDR1 is MNHNY and CDR2 is SVGAGI (reference sequence). The CDR3 sequence is 14 residues long. CDR3 sequence (DNA): TGTGCCAGCAGTTACGCTGGAGGGCCAGATGAGCAGTTCTTC. Translated: CASSYAGGPDEQFF.

The chain employs TRBV7-8 and TRBJ2-3, with D possibly being TRBD1 (5 bases). CDR3 size: 18 residues. Germline loops: CDR1 SGHVS, CDR2 FQNEAQ. V lost 1 base, J lost 1 base, and 18 bases lay in between. CDR3 sequence reads: CASSLEKGERARTDTQYF. For the CDR3, the DNA is TGTGCCAGCAGCTTAGAGAAAGGGGAAAGGGCTCGCACAGATACGCAGTATTTT.